This TCR beta chain is drawn from a study of identical twins. MiXCR was run by TCRdb on the 5' RACE reads, yielding one entry per CDR3 protein. This table has 200,000 to 250,000 distinct CDR3 sequences, 5% to 7% appearing once. In its sample, this clonotype was seen a few times. The same specimen was also included in a second study, on T cells expressing NK-cell markers. This second report adds: The authors restricted sorting to alpha-beta TCR T cells with an anti-gamma-delta TCR antibody in several experiments. These clonotypes additionally ranked first within the CD3+CD56-NKG2C+ fraction of several donors.

The origin of this receptor is a woman younger than 30 in good health. What was sequenced was CD8+ T cells sorted from blood.

The CDR3 is CASSSQGYSNQPQHF. CDR3 DNA sequence: TGTGCCAGCAGCTCACAGGGGTATAGCAATCAGCCCCAGCATTTT. The chain uses TRBV9 and TRBJ1-5, with 7 bases aligning to TRBD1. Germline values: CDR1 SGDLS, CDR2 YYNGEE. CDR3 length: 15 residues. V shed 4 bases, J shed 0 bases, and the junction held 4 bases outside the gene matches.